The source of this T cell receptor (beta chain) is a study of blood T cell repertoires in COVID-19. The overall study: Whether acute or convalescent, the COVID-19 samples came from the United States, Italy and Spain. From T cells, B-cell-depleted T cells, or PBMCs came the material, which was cDNA or gDNA.

Trimming pared 4 bases from V and 5 bases from J, leaving 13 bases between. Germline assignment: CDR1 KGHDR and CDR2 SFDVKD. The CDR3 sequence is 15 residues long. As handled by the study authors: Quantification of nucleated cells was approximated via reference gene primer amplification. Clones were read by immunoSEQ multiplex PCR, and TCRdb kept only the in-frame ones, dropping some. The DNA was the basis for D and trimming; V, J and clone size are from that table. The sample has 100,000 to 140,000 clones; 88% are singletons. This chain uses TRBV24-1 with TRBJ2-2, with no clear D. Sequencing input: peripheral blood. The receptor was isolated from a man aged 45-60 years with active or convalescent COVID-19. The DNA for the CDR3 is TGTGCCACCAGTGACCCAAGGCAACTAACCGGGGAGCTGTTTTTT. Its protein product is CATSDPRQLTGELFF.